The clone carrying this T cell receptor (beta chain) was picked up one time. As yet, its antigen is unknown. Treatment meaning: some 19 received Ad26.COV2.S at low or high dose, single or two shots; roughly five received placebo; per-sample allocation not given. Material that was analyzed had been drawn on day 63 after the first vaccine or placebo injection. Recruitment in Boston yielded a donor of adult age, 18-55 years. The data stem from a study of Ad26.COV2.S vaccination and SARS-CoV-2 variants. The overall study: The authors gave Ad26.COV2.S intramuscularly, either once or twice 56 days apart.

TCRdb keeps only in-frame clones here, not all; method: immunoSEQ multiplex PCR. This table has 330,000 or so clones, 75% to 90% appearing once. CDR1 is SEHNR and CDR2 is FQNEAQ in the germline V gene (reference sequence). The V gene lost 5 bases and the J gene lost 6 bases, with 16 bases spanning the gap. The CDR3 has 15 amino acids. Regarding the study as a whole: Post-vaccination spike-specific CD8+ and CD4+ T cell responses reportedly had substantial breadth. Recipients of vaccine and of placebo showed similar breadth of their non-spike TCR repertoires.

This specimen was peripheral blood, taken in a trial of Ad26.COV2.S vaccine versus placebo. The sequence was obtained from a person between 18 and 59 years old who received the Ad26.COV2.S COVID-19 vaccine or a placebo. This chain joins TRBV7-9 and TRBJ1-4, with D maybe TRBD1 (5 bases). In DNA form, the CDR3 reads TGTGCCAGCAGCCCCCGGGGCCGCCCTTATGAAAAACTGTTTTTT. Its protein is CASSPRGRPYEKLFF.